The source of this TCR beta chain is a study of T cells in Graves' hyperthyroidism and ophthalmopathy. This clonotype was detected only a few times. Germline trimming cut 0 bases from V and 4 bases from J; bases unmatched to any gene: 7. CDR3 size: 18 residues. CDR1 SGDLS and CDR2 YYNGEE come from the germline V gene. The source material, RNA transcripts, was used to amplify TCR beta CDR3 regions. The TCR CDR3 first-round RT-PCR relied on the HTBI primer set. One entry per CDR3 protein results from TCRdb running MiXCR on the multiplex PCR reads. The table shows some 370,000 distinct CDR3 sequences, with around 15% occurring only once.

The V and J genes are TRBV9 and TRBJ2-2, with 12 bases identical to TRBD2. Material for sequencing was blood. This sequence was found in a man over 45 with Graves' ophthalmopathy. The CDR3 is CASSVDPSGRGVTGELFF. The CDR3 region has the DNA TGTGCCAGCAGCGTAGATCCTAGCGGGAGGGGGGTCACCGGGGAGCTGTTTTTT.